Below, 27 T cell receptor beta chains from the same sample are listed, as sequenced in a study of cytomegalovirus exposure and HLA in healthy donors. The PCR ran on 60 Vbeta and 13 Jbeta primers. Data came from immunoSEQ multiplex PCR; TCRdb stores just in-frame clones and leaves some out. The sample has about 120,000 clones, roughly three quarters seen once. Material for sequencing was PBMCs. The receptors were sampled from a man aged 25 to 45 in good health and CMV-seropositive.

The chain employs TRBV30 and TRBJ2-3; 10 positions match TRBD2. CDR1 GTSNPN and CDR2 SVGIG come from the germline V gene (reference sequence). The CDR3 consists of 14 residues. With 4 bases clipped from V and 4 bases from J, the junction kept 5 bases outside the gene matches. CDR3 nucleotides: TGTGCCTGGATGGCAGCGGGGGGGCCAGATACGCAGTATTTT. Protein product: CAWMAAGGPDTQYF.

This rearrangement joins TRBV5-4 to TRBJ1-2; TRBD1 agrees at 7 bases. Unmatched junction bases numbered 10, after V lost 3 bases and J lost 5 bases. The CDR3 totals 15 residues. Germline CDR1 reads SGHNT; CDR2 reads YYREEE (reference sequence). This CDR3 reads CASSSPGTELYGYTF. The CDR3 DNA reads as TGTGCCAGCAGCTCCCCAGGGACAGAGTTATATGGCTACACCTTC.

The J gene is TRBJ1-1, the V gene TRBV18; 9 bases are shared with TRBD1. Germline values: CDR1 KGHSH, CDR2 LQKENI. The trim removed 4 bases at V and 4 bases at J, leaving 13 bases unmatched. The CDR3 runs 17 residues. The CDR3 sequence is CASSLQETGTGTTEAFF. CDR3 nucleotides: TGTGCCAGCTCACTGCAGGAAACCGGGACAGGGACCACTGAAGCTTTCTTT.

This clone was seen many times. The V gene is TRBV21-1, the J gene TRBJ1-4; TRBD1 reflects the table's D call only, with no check against the DNA. TRBV21-1 is an annotated pseudogene. The length of the CDR3 is 12 residues. This chain's CDR3 is CASSRYRGELFF. CDR3 nucleotide sequence: TGTGCCAGCAGCAGATACAGGGGAGAACTGTTTTTT.

This clone has only one observation. The chain has TRBV7-9 and TRBJ2-5; 7 bases line up with TRBD1. V lost 3 bases to trimming and J lost 2 bases; unmatched junction nucleotides: 3. The V gene's germline CDR1 is SEHNR and CDR2 FQNEAQ (reference sequence). This CDR3 spans 14 amino acids. The CDR3 spells CASSFTGAQETQYF. The CDR3 nucleotides are TGTGCCAGCAGCTTTACAGGGGCGCAAGAGACCCAGTACTTC.

DNA for the CDR3: TGTGCCAGCAGCGTGTTTAGCGGGGGGGGCGTCCCAGATACGCAGTATTTT. This sequence encodes CASSVFSGGGVPDTQYF. This chain uses TRBV9 with TRBJ2-3, with TRBD2 matching 11 bases. CDR1 is SGDLS, CDR2 YYNGEE, per germline. After removal of 2 bases from V and 4 bases from J, the junction contained 9 bases not matched to a gene. This CDR3 comprises 17 residues. Combining the CDR3 with reference TRBV9 and TRBJ2-3 gives the whole variable domain DSGVTQTPKHLITATGQRVTLRCSPRSGDLSVYWYQQSLDQGLQFLIQYYNGEERAKGNILERFSAQQFPDLHSELNLSSLELGDSALYFCASSVFSGGGVPDTQYFGPGTRLTVL.

This chain joins TRBV19 and TRBJ2-4; a possible D gene is TRBD2 (5 bases). This CDR3 has 16 residues. Germline lookup yields CDR1 LNHDA and CDR2 SQIVND (reference sequence). Trimming cost V 4 bases and J 0 bases, with 13 bases left between them. The CDR3 DNA follows: TGTGCCAGTAGTACCGACTATCCCCTAGCCAAAAACATTCAGTACTTC. As protein: CASSTDYPLAKNIQYF. Drawing the rest from reference TRBV19 and TRBJ2-4, the complete variable domain is DGGITQSPKYLFRKEGQNVTLSCEQNLNHDAMYWYRQDPGQGLRLIYYSQIVNDFQKGDIAEGYSVSREKKESFPLTVTSAQKNPTAFYLCASSTDYPLAKNIQYFGAGTRLSVL.

This clone was seen a single time. Compared with germline, one end of the junction differs, possibly owing to a read error. V is TRBV7-9 and J is TRBJ2-7; D call uncertain. CDR3 size: 12 residues. Germline V gene data show CDR1 as SEHNR and CDR2 as FQNEAQ (reference sequence). The CDR3 DNA is TGTTCCAGCAGCAAAAGACTCTACGAGCAGTACTTC. Translated, it gives CSSSKRLYEQYF.

The chain joins TRBV9 to TRBJ1-2; 8 bases fit TRBD1. The junction had 11 bases not matched to a gene; V was cut back by 4 bases and J by 6 bases. This CDR3 has 15 residues. The germline CDR1 and CDR2 sequences are SGDLS and YYNGEE. CDR3 DNA sequence: TGTGCCAGCAGCCCTCATACCCCGACAGGGGATGGCTACACCTTC. Amino acid sequence: CASSPHTPTGDGYTF.

J is TRBJ1-5 and V is TRBV25-1, with 10 bases aligning to TRBD1. There are 15 residues in the CDR3. With 6 bases clipped from V and 4 bases from J, the junction kept 6 bases outside the gene matches. Germline V gives CDR1 MGHDK, CDR2 SYGVNS. The CDR3 nucleotides read TGTGCCAGCAGCCTCGGGACAGGGGTTAATCAGCCCCAGCATTTT. It codes for CASSLGTGVNQPQHF.

The chain has TRBV21-1 and TRBJ2-7; TRBD2, the table's D call, lacks a check against the DNA. TRBV21-1 is noted as a pseudogene. This CDR3 spans 15 amino acids. In DNA, the CDR3 is TGTGCCAGCAGCAAGGGTTTGGCTAGCGGGCCGGAACAGTACTTC. This encodes CASSKGLASGPEQYF.

V and J are TRBV7-3 and TRBJ1-6; TRBD1 might be the D (5 bases). The CDR3 loop spans 13 amino acids. Per germline, CDR1 SGHTA and CDR2 FQGTGA. V lost 3 bases to trimming and J lost 6 bases, with 6 bases between them. The CDR3 loop is CASSLTANSPLHF. Written as DNA, the CDR3 is TGTGCCAGCAGCTTGACAGCTAATTCACCCCTCCACTTT.

The chain combines TRBV19 with TRBJ2-5; 8 bases fit TRBD2. Germline CDR1 reads LNHDA; CDR2 reads SQIVND (reference sequence). V dropped 3 bases and J dropped 5; count of bases not matched to a gene: 20. This CDR3 contains 19 residues. The CDR3 reads CASSMVGREASFGLETQYF. CDR3 nucleotide sequence: TGTGCCAGTAGTATGGTTGGGCGGGAGGCTAGCTTTGGTCTGGAGACCCAGTACTTC.

This sequence joins TRBV2 and TRBJ1-4; D remains ambiguous. CDR1 and CDR2 from the germline V gene are SNHLY and FYNNEI. This CDR3 has 15 amino acids. Trimming cost V 7 bases and J 8 bases, with 20 bases left between them. The CDR3 sequence: CASTMGGELREKLFF. CDR3 DNA sequence: TGTGCCAGCACGATGGGCGGGGAATTAAGGGAAAAACTGTTTTTT.

This chain uses TRBV6-1 with TRBJ1-5; no clear D. CDR1 and CDR2 (germline): MNHNS, SASEGT. The CDR3 length is 12 residues. V was pared by 8 bases and J by 3 bases, with 8 bases between. CDR3 protein: CASRSNNQPQHF. As DNA, the CDR3 is TGTGCCAGCCGTTCTAACAATCAGCCCCAGCATTTT.

This clone was observed a handful of times. The chain carries TRBV6-5 and TRBJ1-2; TRBD1 is a possible D gene (5 bases). Germline-derived CDR1 and CDR2 are MNHEY and SVGAGI. This CDR3 contains 14 residues. Trimming left V 5 bases short and J 5 bases short, with 15 bases between. The CDR3: CASSVQAGGYGYTF. The CDR3 DNA reads as TGTGCCAGCAGTGTCCAGGCGGGGGGGTATGGCTACACCTTC.

This rearrangement joins TRBV7-6 to TRBJ1-6; 7 bases line up with TRBD1. CDR1 and CDR2 (germline): SGHVS, FNYEAQ. The CDR3 has 15 residues. Losses at the gene ends were 6 bases for V and 7 bases for J; bases not matched to a gene: 9. CDR3 coding DNA: TGTGCCAGCAGAAAATTTGGACAGGACAATTCACCCCTCCACTTT. Amino acids: CASRKFGQDNSPLHF.

CDR3 in amino acids: CASSLGSSGGAFVNTQYF. DNA of the CDR3: TGTGCCAGCAGCTTGGGGTCTAGCGGGGGGGCATTTGTGAATACGCAGTATTTT. The V gene is TRBV5-5, the J gene TRBJ2-3, with 12 bases identical to TRBD2. The J segment lost 7 bases and the V segment lost 0 bases, leaving 12 bases of the junction unmatched. In germline, CDR1 is SGHKS, CDR2 YYEKEE (reference sequence). There are 18 residues in the CDR3.

This clone was detected once. The V gene is TRBV6-5, the J gene TRBJ2-5; TRBD1 agrees at 9 bases. Trimming cost V 6 bases and J 5 bases; bases outside gene matches: 7. Germline V gene data show CDR1 as MNHEY and CDR2 as SVGAGI. This CDR3 is built from 14 residues. The CDR3 protein is CASSPGQGGETQYF. In DNA form, the CDR3 reads TGTGCCAGCAGCCCGGGACAGGGTGGGGAGACCCAGTACTTC.

The chain joins TRBV9 to TRBJ2-1; TRBD2 matches at 8 bases. Germline loops: CDR1 SGDLS, CDR2 YYNGEE. The CDR3 has 16 residues. After removal of 0 bases from V and 1 base from J, the junction contained 3 bases not matched to a gene. CDR3 bases: TGTGCCAGCAGCGTAGGAGGCGGGGGGTCCTACAATGAGCAGTTCTTC. Protein: CASSVGGGGSYNEQFF.

Only one count was recorded for this clone. The rearrangement links TRBV6-1 to TRBJ1-5; 8 nucleotides line up with TRBD1. The CDR3 is 17 amino acids. Germline V gene data show CDR1 as MNHNS and CDR2 as SASEGT. The junction had 8 bases not matched to a gene; V was cut back by 0 bases and J by 4 bases. CDR3 loop: CASSEAGGQGGNQPQHF. The CDR3 DNA is TGTGCCAGCAGTGAAGCGGGAGGACAGGGTGGGAATCAGCCCCAGCATTTT.

The V call is TRBV4-1, the J call TRBJ2-3, with TRBD2 matching 7 bases. Trimming removed 0 bases from V and 0 bases from J; junction bases left unmatched: 6. The CDR3 has 17 residues. Germline V gene data show CDR1 as MGHRA and CDR2 as YSYEKL. The DNA for the CDR3 is TGCGCCAGCAGCCAAGACCCCGGGACTACTAGCACAGATACGCAGTATTTT. Amino acids: CASSQDPGTTSTDTQYF.

A few counts support this clone. This rearrangement joins TRBV2 to TRBJ1-1, with D unclear. V dropped 4 bases and J dropped 7 bases, with 4 bases sitting between them. Germline V gives CDR1 SNHLY, CDR2 FYNNEI. The CDR3 consists of 10 residues. CDR3 amino acids: CASSGGEAFF. CDR3 sequence (DNA): TGTGCCAGCAGTGGCGGTGAAGCTTTCTTT.

The chain uses TRBV7-3 and TRBJ2-1, with D possibly being TRBD2 (5 bases). V was pared by 4 bases and J by 2 bases, with 9 bases between. The V gene's germline CDR1 is SGHTA and CDR2 FQGTGA. The CDR3 is 14 amino acids. CDR3: CASSSAGAYNEQFF. The CDR3, as DNA: TGTGCCAGCAGCTCCGCCGGGGCCTACAATGAGCAGTTCTTC.

This clone was seen more than once but under ten times. The J gene is TRBJ1-5, the V gene TRBV6-4, with 7 bases matching TRBD1. The CDR3 contains 12 residues. Germline trimming cut 9 bases from V and 6 bases from J; bases unmatched to any gene: 5. Germline lookup yields CDR1 MRHNA and CDR2 SNTAGT. CDR3 DNA sequence: TGTGCCAGGAGACAGGGACCTCAGCCCCAGCATTTT. It yields the protein CARRQGPQPQHF.

The CDR3 protein is CASSPRQGSDTQYF. Written as DNA, the CDR3 is TGTGCCAGCAGCCCAAGACAGGGATCAGATACGCAGTATTTT. V usage is TRBV7-6 and J usage is TRBJ2-3; 7 bases align to TRBD1. Germline loops: CDR1 SGHVS, CDR2 FNYEAQ. J was trimmed by 4 bases and V by 5 bases; bases with no gene match: 6. The CDR3 sequence is 14 residues long.

The rearrangement joins TRBV5-1 to TRBJ2-5; perhaps TRBD2 as D (6 bases). V lost 7 bases and J 2 bases, leaving 12 bases between the germline ends. Germline V gene data show CDR1 as SGHRS and CDR2 as YFSETQ. The CDR3 is 13 amino acids. The CDR3: CASHPGVQETQYF. The CDR3 DNA reads TGCGCCAGCCACCCGGGGGTGCAAGAGACCCAGTACTTC.